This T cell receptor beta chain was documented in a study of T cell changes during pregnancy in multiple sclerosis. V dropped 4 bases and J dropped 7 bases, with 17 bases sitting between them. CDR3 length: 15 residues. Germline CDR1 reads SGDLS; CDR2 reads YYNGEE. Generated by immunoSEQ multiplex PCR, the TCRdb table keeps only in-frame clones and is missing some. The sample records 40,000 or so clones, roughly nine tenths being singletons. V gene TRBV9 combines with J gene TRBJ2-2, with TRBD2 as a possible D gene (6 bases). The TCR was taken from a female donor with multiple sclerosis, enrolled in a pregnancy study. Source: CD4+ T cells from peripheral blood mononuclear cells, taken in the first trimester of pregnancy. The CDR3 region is CASSSRDLGGGELFF. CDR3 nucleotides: TGTGCCAGCAGCTCTAGGGACTTGGGGGGCGGGGAGCTGTTTTTT.